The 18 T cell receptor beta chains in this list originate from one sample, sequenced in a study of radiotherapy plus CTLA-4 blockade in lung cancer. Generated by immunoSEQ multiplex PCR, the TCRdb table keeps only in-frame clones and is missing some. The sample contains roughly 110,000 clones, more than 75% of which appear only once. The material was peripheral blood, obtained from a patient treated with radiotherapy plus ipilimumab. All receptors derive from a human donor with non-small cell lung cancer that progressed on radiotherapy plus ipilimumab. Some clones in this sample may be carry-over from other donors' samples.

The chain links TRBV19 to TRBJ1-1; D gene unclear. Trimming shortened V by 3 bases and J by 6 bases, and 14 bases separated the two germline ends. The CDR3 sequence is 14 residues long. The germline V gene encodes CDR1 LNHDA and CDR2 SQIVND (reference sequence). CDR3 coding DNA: TGTGCCAGTAGTATTACCCCGTTTAATGCTGAAGCTTTCTTT. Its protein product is CASSITPFNAEAFF.

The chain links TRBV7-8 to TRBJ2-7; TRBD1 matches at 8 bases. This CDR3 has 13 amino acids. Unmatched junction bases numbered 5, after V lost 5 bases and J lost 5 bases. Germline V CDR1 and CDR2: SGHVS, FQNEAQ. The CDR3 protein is CASSVDRGDEQYF. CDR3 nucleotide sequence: TGTGCCAGCAGCGTAGACAGGGGCGACGAGCAGTACTTC.

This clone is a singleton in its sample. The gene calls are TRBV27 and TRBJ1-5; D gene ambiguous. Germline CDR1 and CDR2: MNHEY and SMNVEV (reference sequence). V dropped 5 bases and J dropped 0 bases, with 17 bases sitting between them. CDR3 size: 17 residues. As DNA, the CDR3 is TGTGCCAGCAGTCGACTTCCCGGGGTGTATAGCAATCAGCCCCAGCATTTT. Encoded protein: CASSRLPGVYSNQPQHF.

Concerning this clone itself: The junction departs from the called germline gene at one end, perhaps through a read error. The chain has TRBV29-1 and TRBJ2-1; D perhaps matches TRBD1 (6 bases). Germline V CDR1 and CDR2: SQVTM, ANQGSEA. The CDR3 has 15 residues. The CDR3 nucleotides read TGCAGCGTGGAAGGGGGACAAAAGGGGTCGGATGAGCAGTTCTTC. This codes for CSVEGGQKGSDEQFF.

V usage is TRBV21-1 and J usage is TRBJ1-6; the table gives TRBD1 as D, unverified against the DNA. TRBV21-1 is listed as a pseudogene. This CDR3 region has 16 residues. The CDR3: CASSKGAGAGDSPLHF. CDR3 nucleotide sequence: TGTGCCAGCAGCAAAGGGGCAGGGGCTGGGGATTCACCCCTCCACTTT.

The CDR3 DNA sequence: TGTGCCAGCAGCGATAGTAATTCACCCCTCCACTTT. Protein: CASSDSNSPLHF. This chain links TRBV9 with TRBJ1-6; D is unclear. This CDR3 has 12 amino acids. Trimming cost V 3 bases and J 6 bases, with 4 bases left between them. Germline loops: CDR1 SGDLS, CDR2 YYNGEE.

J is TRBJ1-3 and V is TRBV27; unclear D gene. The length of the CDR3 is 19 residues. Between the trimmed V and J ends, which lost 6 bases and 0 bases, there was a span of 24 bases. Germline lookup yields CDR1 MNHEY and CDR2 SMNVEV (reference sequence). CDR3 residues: CASSPQKDYYMSSGNTIYF. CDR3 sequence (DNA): TGTGCCAGCAGCCCACAGAAAGATTATTATATGAGCTCTGGAAACACCATATATTTT.

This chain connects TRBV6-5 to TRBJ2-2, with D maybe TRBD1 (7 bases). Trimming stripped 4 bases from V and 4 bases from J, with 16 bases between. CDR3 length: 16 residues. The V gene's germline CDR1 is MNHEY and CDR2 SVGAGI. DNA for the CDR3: TGTGCCAGCAGTTCGGCGGGGACAGAATTCACCGGGGAGCTGTTTTTT. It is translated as CASSSAGTEFTGELFF.

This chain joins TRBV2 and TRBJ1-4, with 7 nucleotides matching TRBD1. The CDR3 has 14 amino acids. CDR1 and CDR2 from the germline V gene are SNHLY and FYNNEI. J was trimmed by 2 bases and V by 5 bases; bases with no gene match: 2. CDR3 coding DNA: TGTGCCAGCAGTTTACAGGGGACTAATGAAAAACTGTTTTTT. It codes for CASSLQGTNEKLFF.

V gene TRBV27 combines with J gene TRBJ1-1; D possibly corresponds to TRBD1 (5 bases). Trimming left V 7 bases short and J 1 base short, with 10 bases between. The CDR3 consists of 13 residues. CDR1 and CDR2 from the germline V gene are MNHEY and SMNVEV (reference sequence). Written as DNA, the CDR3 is TGTGCCAGCAACAGGACACCGAACACTGAAGCTTTCTTT. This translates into CASNRTPNTEAFF.

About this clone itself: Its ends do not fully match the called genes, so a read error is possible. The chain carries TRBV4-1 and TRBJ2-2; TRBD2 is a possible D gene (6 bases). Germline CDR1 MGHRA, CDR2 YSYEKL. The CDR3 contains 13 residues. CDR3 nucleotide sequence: TGTGCCAGCAGCCAGTGGGAGGTCGGGGAGCTGTTTTTT. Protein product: CASSQWEVGELFF.

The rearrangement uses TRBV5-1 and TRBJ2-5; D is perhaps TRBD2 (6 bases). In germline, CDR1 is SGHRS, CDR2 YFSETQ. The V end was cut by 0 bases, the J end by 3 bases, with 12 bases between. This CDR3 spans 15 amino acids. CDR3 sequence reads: CASSLARIAEETQYF. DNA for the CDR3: TGCGCCAGCAGCTTGGCCCGAATAGCGGAAGAGACCCAGTACTTC.

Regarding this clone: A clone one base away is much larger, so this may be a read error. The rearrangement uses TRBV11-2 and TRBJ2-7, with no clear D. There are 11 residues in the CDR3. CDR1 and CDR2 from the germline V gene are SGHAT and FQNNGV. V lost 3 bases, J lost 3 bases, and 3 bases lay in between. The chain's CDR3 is CASSFFYEQYF. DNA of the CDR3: TGTGCCAGCAGCTTCTTCTACGAGCAGTACTTC.

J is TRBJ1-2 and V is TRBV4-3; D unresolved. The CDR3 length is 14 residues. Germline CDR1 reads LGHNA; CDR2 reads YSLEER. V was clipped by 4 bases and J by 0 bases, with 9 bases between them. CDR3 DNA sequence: TGCGCCAGCAGCCCATCGGCGACTAACTATGGCTACACCTTC. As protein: CASSPSATNYGYTF.

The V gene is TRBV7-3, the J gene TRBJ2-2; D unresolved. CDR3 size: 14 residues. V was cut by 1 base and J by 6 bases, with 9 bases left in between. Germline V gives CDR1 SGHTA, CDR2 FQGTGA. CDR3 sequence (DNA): TGTGCCAGCAGCTTAAGCTCCGGCGCCGGGGAGCTGTTTTTT. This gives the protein CASSLSSGAGELFF.

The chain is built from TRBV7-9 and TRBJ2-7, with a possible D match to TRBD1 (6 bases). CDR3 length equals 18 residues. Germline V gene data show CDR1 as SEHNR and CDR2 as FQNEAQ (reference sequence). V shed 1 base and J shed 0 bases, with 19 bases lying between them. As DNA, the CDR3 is TGTGCCAGCAGCTTAGGATCGGGGTCGGACAGTAGCTCCTACGAGCAGTACTTC. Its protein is CASSLGSGSDSSSYEQYF.

CDR3 protein: CASSLEGRGITPYEQYF. The CDR3 DNA reads as TGTGCCAGCAGCTTAGAGGGGCGGGGGATTACTCCCTACGAGCAGTACTTC. J is TRBJ2-7 and V is TRBV7-8; 7 bases are a match to TRBD2. This CDR3 has 17 residues. The V gene's germline CDR1 is SGHVS and CDR2 FQNEAQ. V gave up 1 base and J gave up 2 bases; unmatched junction bases: 11.

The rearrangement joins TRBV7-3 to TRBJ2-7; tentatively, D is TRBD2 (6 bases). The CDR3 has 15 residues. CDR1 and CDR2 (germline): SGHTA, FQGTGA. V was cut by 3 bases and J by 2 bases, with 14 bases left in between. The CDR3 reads CASSFTRGGPYEQYF. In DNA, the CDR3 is TGTGCCAGCAGCTTTACGCGGGGCGGCCCCTACGAGCAGTACTTC.